This T cell receptor beta chain comes out of a study of blood T cell repertoires in COVID-19. Study context: COVID-19 samples from acute and convalescent phases originated in the United States, Italy and Spain. Sources were T cells, B-cell-depleted T cells, or PBMCs; the material itself was cDNA or gDNA.

CDR1 SGDLS and CDR2 YYNGEE come from the germline V gene. V was clipped by 0 bases and J by 1 base, with 5 bases between them. CDR3 length: 14 residues. In this sample, this clone is medium-sized. In the authors' methods: From reference gene primer amplification, estimates of nucleated cell counts were derived. Here immunoSEQ multiplex PCR was the method, and the copy in TCRdb shows in-frame clones only, minus some. The DNA gave D and trimming, while V, J and clone size come from that table. The data contain about 120,000 clones, just over 70% of them seen just once; the ten biggest clones take up approximately 0.79%.

This chain links TRBV9 with TRBJ1-5; tentative D call: TRBD1 (5 bases). The source material was peripheral blood. The TCR sequence derives from a human donor with acute or convalescent COVID-19. The donor label of this sample is uncertain. The chain's CDR3 is CASSVAGSNQPQHF. In DNA form, the CDR3 reads TGTGCCAGCAGCGTAGCAGGGAGCAATCAGCCCCAGCATTTT.